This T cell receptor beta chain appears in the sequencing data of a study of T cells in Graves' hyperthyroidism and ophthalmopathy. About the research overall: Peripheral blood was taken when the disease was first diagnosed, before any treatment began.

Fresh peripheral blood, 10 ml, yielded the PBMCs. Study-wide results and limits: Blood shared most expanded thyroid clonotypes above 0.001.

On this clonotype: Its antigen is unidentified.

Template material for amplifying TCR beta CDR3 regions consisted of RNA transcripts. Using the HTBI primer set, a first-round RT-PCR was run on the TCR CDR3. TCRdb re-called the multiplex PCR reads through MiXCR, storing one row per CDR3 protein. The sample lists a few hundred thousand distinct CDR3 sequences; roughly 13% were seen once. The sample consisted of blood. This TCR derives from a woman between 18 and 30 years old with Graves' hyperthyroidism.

The CDR3 loop reads CASSTGGSRQPQHF. CDR3 sequence (DNA): TGCGCCAGCAGTACAGGGGGGTCTCGTCAGCCCCAGCATTTT. The chain carries TRBV10-2 and TRBJ1-5; TRBD1 matches 8 bases. The CDR3 runs 14 residues. Germline CDR1 is WSHSY and CDR2 is SAAADI. Germline trimming cut 5 bases from V and 6 bases from J; bases unmatched to any gene: 6.